Below are 11 T cell receptor beta chains sequenced from a single sample in a study of T cell responses to AZD1222 COVID-19 vaccine. The protocol was immunoSEQ multiplex PCR, while the TCRdb copy is restricted to in-frame clones and leaves out a portion. The sample has 110,000 to 150,000 clones, over 75% seen once; the top ten hold around 5%. The source material was peripheral blood, sampled on day 0 of AZD1222 vaccination. Receptor source: an adult in good health.

This clone was observed a single time. V usage is TRBV11-2 and J usage is TRBJ1-2; weak D call: TRBD1 (5 bases). Germline lookup yields CDR1 SGHAT and CDR2 FQNNGV. This CDR3 is 15 amino acids long. V lost 0 bases and J 4 bases, leaving 12 bases between the germline ends. The CDR3 spells CASSLEAGSGYGYTF. Written as DNA, the CDR3 is TGTGCCAGCAGCTTAGAGGCAGGGTCAGGCTATGGCTACACCTTC.

The rearrangement joins TRBV21-1 to TRBJ1-1; TRBD1 is the table's D call, not checked against the DNA. TRBV21-1 is noted as a pseudogene. The CDR3 runs to 16 residues. The CDR3 reads CASISPYRVRSGEAFF. The DNA for the CDR3 is TGTGCCAGCATCAGTCCGTACAGGGTCCGGAGTGGTGAAGCTTTCTTT.

The J gene is TRBJ1-1, the V gene TRBV6-5; 7 bases match TRBD1. Germline-derived CDR1 and CDR2 are MNHEY and SVGAGI. V trimming: 10 bases; J trimming: 8 bases; junction bases outside the gene matches: 10. The CDR3 consists of 12 residues. DNA for the CDR3: TGTGCCACCCACCGGACAGGTACAGAAGCTTTCTTT. Translated: CATHRTGTEAFF.

J is TRBJ2-7 and V is TRBV2, with 7 positions matching TRBD2. Germline assignment: CDR1 SNHLY and CDR2 FYNNEI. The CDR3 length is 16 residues. V lost 4 bases and J lost 3; bases outside the gene matches: 12. The CDR3 sequence: CASSGLGRETFYEQYF. In DNA, the CDR3 is TGTGCCAGCAGTGGCCTCGGGCGGGAGACGTTCTACGAGCAGTACTTC.

The chain carries TRBV28 and TRBJ1-6; D not resolved. Germline V gene lookup returns CDR1 MDHEN and CDR2 SYDVKM. Deletions cut 3 bases from V and 1 base from J, with 19 bases between. This CDR3 spans 19 amino acids. CDR3 residues: CASSLSPVGSMSYNSPLHF. CDR3 nucleotides: TGTGCCAGCAGTTTGTCCCCCGTAGGGAGTATGTCCTATAATTCACCCCTCCACTTT.

J is TRBJ2-7 and V is TRBV13; 7 positions match TRBD1. The CDR3 extends over 14 amino acids. The V gene end was trimmed by 5 bases and the J gene end by 4 bases; junction bases not matched to a gene: 8. Germline lookup yields CDR1 PRHDT and CDR2 FYEKMQ (reference sequence). The CDR3: CASSRGQLNYEQYF. The CDR3 DNA reads as TGTGCCAGCAGCCGGGGACAGCTGAATTACGAGCAGTACTTC.

V is TRBV7-2 and J is TRBJ2-7; D uncertain. The V and J ends lost 4 bases and 0 bases respectively, with 10 bases between them. The CDR3 is made up of 14 amino acids. Germline CDR1 SGHTA, CDR2 FQGNSA. CDR3 bases: TGTGCCAGCAGCTCGACACTATACTCCTACGAGCAGTACTTC. Translated, it gives CASSSTLYSYEQYF.

V gene TRBV28 combines with J gene TRBJ1-2, with D tentatively TRBD1 (5 bases). The CDR3 is made up of 14 amino acids. Trimming removed 7 bases at V and 7 bases at J, with 19 bases between. CDR1 is MDHEN, CDR2 SYDVKM, per germline. The CDR3 loop is CASILTRGSFGYTF. The CDR3 region has the DNA TGTGCCAGCATCCTGACAAGGGGATCGTTTGGCTACACCTTC.

The CDR3 DNA follows: TGTGCCACCAGCGCCATGGGGGGAGGGAACAATGAGCAGTTCTTC. Translating gives CATSAMGGGNNEQFF. The rearrangement links TRBV24-1 to TRBJ2-1, with TRBD2 identical over 7 bases. The CDR3 contains 15 residues. V trimming: 7 bases; J trimming: 5 bases; junction bases outside the gene matches: 10. CDR1 is KGHDR and CDR2 is SFDVKD in the germline V gene.

V is TRBV19 and J is TRBJ1-1; possible D gene TRBD1, 5 bases. Germline V gene data show CDR1 as LNHDA and CDR2 as SQIVND (reference sequence). This CDR3 has 14 residues. With 5 bases removed from V and 8 bases from J, the gap between germline ends came to 18 bases. CDR3 DNA sequence: TGTGCCAGTAGTCCCGGCGGACCAAGGACAGAAGCTTTCTTT. The encoded protein is CASSPGGPRTEAFF.

V is TRBV27 and J is TRBJ1-6; no firm D call. Germline CDR1 MNHEY, CDR2 SMNVEV (reference sequence). Trimming shortened V by 3 bases and J by 8 bases, and 5 bases separated the two germline ends. The CDR3 runs 12 residues. The CDR3 protein is CASSFRDSPLHF. The CDR3 DNA reads as TGTGCCAGCAGTTTTAGGGATTCACCCCTCCACTTT.